The 5 T cell receptor beta chains listed next were all sequenced from one sample in a study of OX40 agonist ivuxolimab in advanced cancers. The method was immunoSEQ multiplex PCR; TCRdb's version includes in-frame clones alone and lacks a portion of them. Of about 63,000 clones listed, 77% are singletons. The sample in question was CD4+ or CD8+ T cells sorted from blood, obtained in a trial of the OX40 agonist ivuxolimab. The receptors come from an adult with an advanced solid tumor such as melanoma, head and neck, liver or kidney cancer.

This sequence joins TRBV18 and TRBJ2-3; 8 bases match TRBD1. V shed 5 bases, J shed 4 bases, and the junction held 8 bases outside the gene matches. The length of the CDR3 is 15 residues. Looked up from germline, CDR1 is KGHSH and CDR2 is LQKENI. The CDR3 protein is CASSTRQGLSDTQYF. The CDR3 coding sequence is TGTGCCAGCTCAACGAGACAGGGGTTGTCAGATACGCAGTATTTT. The whole variable domain, remainder taken from reference TRBV18 and TRBJ2-3, is NAGVMQNPRHLVRRRGQEARLRCSPMKGHSHVYWYRQLPEEGLKFMVYLQKENIIDESGMPKERFSAEFPKEGPSILRIQQVVRGDSAAYFCASSTRQGLSDTQYFGPGTRLTVL.

The V call is TRBV2, the J call TRBJ2-1; D could derive from TRBD1 or TRBD2 (6 bases each). The CDR3 spans 15 residues. Germline V gene sequence: CDR1 SNHLY, CDR2 FYNNEI. V lost 6 bases to trimming and J lost 5 bases, with 17 bases between them. The CDR3 here is CASSYRVGSDNEQFF. CDR3 sequence (DNA): TGTGCCAGCAGCTACAGGGTCGGGAGTGACAATGAGCAGTTCTTC. Full variable domain (rest looked up from reference TRBV2 and TRBJ2-1): EPEVTQTPSHQVTQMGQEVILRCVPISNHLYFYWYRQILGQKVEFLVSFYNNEISEKSEIFDDQFSVERPDGSNFTLKIRSTKLEDSAMYFCASSYRVGSDNEQFFGPGTRLTVL.

This clone was observed a few times. The genes are TRBV7-9 and TRBJ2-5; 14 nucleotides align to TRBD2. Germline V gene sequence: CDR1 SEHNR, CDR2 FQNEAQ (reference sequence). The J segment lost 5 bases and the V segment lost 5 bases, leaving 4 bases of the junction unmatched. The CDR3 totals 15 residues. The CDR3 loop reads CASSIGTSGGETQYF. The CDR3 DNA follows: TGTGCCAGCAGCATCGGGACTAGCGGGGGCGAGACCCAGTACTTC.

About this clone itself: This sample also contains other DNA sequences that code for the same CDR3. The V call is TRBV6-5, the J call TRBJ1-2; D remains ambiguous. Trimming removed 2 bases from V and 4 bases from J, with 5 bases in between. This CDR3 region has 12 residues. Germline values: CDR1 MNHEY, CDR2 SVGAGI. The CDR3 loop reads CASSYSGYGYTF. The CDR3 coding sequence is TGTGCCAGCAGTTACAGCGGCTATGGCTACACCTTC.

The V call is TRBV7-3, the J call TRBJ2-5; weak D call: TRBD2 (6 bases). Germline V CDR1 and CDR2: SGHTA, FQGTGA. The CDR3 contains 13 residues. Trimming left V 1 base short and J 5 bases short, with 8 bases between. The chain's CDR3 is CASSLNRGETQYF. CDR3 nucleotides: TGTGCCAGCAGCTTAAACCGGGGGGAGACCCAGTACTTC.